This T cell receptor (beta chain) comes out of a study of cytomegalovirus exposure and HLA in healthy donors. Study-wide background: Early on, a data release was issued that held about 85 million unique TCRs from HLA-typed donors.

Study results and caveats: The authors later found most CMV-associated TCR beta chains appeared HLA-restricted.

There are 16 residues in the CDR3. V lost 2 bases and J 8 bases, leaving 19 bases between the germline ends. Germline lookup yields CDR1 SGHRS and CDR2 YFSETQ. With regard to this clone: Its antigen is not known.

It was with 60 Vbeta and 13 Jbeta primers that the PCR ran. Sequenced by immunoSEQ multiplex PCR; TCRdb stores in-frame clones only, minus some. The sample carries 150,000 to 200,000 clones, about 80% recorded once. The rearrangement links TRBV5-1 to TRBJ1-4, with D possibly matching TRBD1 (5 bases). The source is a woman aged 40 to 49 in good health and CMV-seronegative. Specimen: PBMCs. CDR3 coding DNA: TGCGCCAGCAGCTTCGGTCAAGTGGCCAGGGAAGAAAAACTGTTTTTT. Protein: CASSFGQVAREEKLFF.